These 30 T cell receptor beta chains came from one sample sequenced in a study of identical twins. A single record per CDR3 protein comes from TCRdb applying MiXCR to the 5' RACE reads. The repertoire has 550,000 to 800,000 distinct CDR3 sequences, under 8.5% of them found once; the top ten carry about 1.6%. This sample was also put to use in a study of yellow fever vaccine responses in identical twins.

The sample was PBMCs. These receptors were collected from a woman between 18 and 29 years old in good health.

This clonotype was seen a handful of times. The chain recombines TRBV28 with TRBJ2-3; D remains unclear. Germline V gene data show CDR1 as MDHEN and CDR2 as SYDVKM. The V gene lost 8 bases and the J gene lost 0 bases, with 15 bases spanning the gap. The CDR3 sequence is 15 residues long. CDR3 in DNA: TGTGCCAGCCACCCACCTGGATCTAGCACAGATACGCAGTATTTT. Its protein product is CASHPPGSSTDTQYF.

This clonotype was observed at least ten times. The V and J genes are TRBV12-3 or TRBV12-4 and TRBJ2-1, with D maybe TRBD2 (6 bases). V lost 10 bases and J 6 bases, leaving 13 bases between the germline ends. This CDR3 is 12 amino acids long. The CDR3 nucleotides read TGTGCCACCGGAGGGGCGTTCAATGAGCAGTTCTTC. Residues: CATGGAFNEQFF.

This clonotype occurred many times. This sequence joins TRBV5-1 and TRBJ1-4; no clear D gene. The CDR3 has 14 amino acids. V lost 0 bases and J lost 5, with 8 bases in between. Germline V gives CDR1 SGHRS, CDR2 YFSETQ. The CDR3 sequence: CASSLGPKNEKLFF. The CDR3, as DNA: TGCGCCAGCAGCTTGGGCCCGAAAAATGAAAAACTGTTTTTT.

This clonotype was found many times. The J gene is TRBJ2-2, the V gene TRBV28; 9 positions agree with TRBD2. CDR1 is MDHEN and CDR2 is SYDVKM in the germline V gene. With 7 bases clipped from V and 2 bases from J, the junction kept 5 bases outside the gene matches. This CDR3 comprises 15 residues. Written as DNA, the CDR3 is TGTGCCAGCAAGAGCGGGGGGACCAACACCGGGGAGCTGTTTTTT. Its protein product is CASKSGGTNTGELFF.

V gene TRBV13 combines with J gene TRBJ2-2, with D hard to call. Germline CDR1 PRHDT, CDR2 FYEKMQ (reference sequence). This CDR3 has 13 amino acids. V lost 2 bases, J lost 7 bases, and 8 bases lay in between. CDR3 protein: CASSLRSGGELFF. CDR3 nucleotide sequence: TGTGCCAGCAGCTTACGTTCAGGCGGGGAGCTGTTTTTT.

This clonotype was found a few times. The CDR3 nucleotides read TGTGCCAGCAGTTTTACAGGGTCAGATACGCAGTATTTT. Protein product: CASSFTGSDTQYF. The chain is built from TRBV12-3 or TRBV12-4 and TRBJ2-3, with a possible D match to TRBD1 (6 bases). The germline V and J ends were trimmed by 3 bases and 4 bases, with 8 bases remaining between them. This CDR3 spans 13 amino acids.

Only a few counts were recorded for this clonotype. As DNA, the CDR3 is TGTGCCAGCACCTCACAGGGACCCCTCGCTGAAGCTTTCTTT. Protein: CASTSQGPLAEAFF. The V call is TRBV12-3 or TRBV12-4, the J call TRBJ1-1; D may be TRBD1 (6 bases). The CDR3 length is 14 residues. The V end was cut by 7 bases, the J end by 6 bases, with 18 bases between.

This clonotype was detected only a few times. This chain joins TRBV12-3 or TRBV12-4 and TRBJ2-7, with D unresolved. Between the trimmed V and J ends, which lost 2 bases and 2 bases, there was a span of 13 bases. This CDR3 comprises 15 residues. The DNA of the CDR3 is TGTGCCAGCAGTTTATATAGGACGCATGCCTACGAGCAGTACTTC. This gives the protein CASSLYRTHAYEQYF.

This chain connects TRBV20-1 to TRBJ1-6; D uncertain. The ends were cut back, 0 bases at V and 2 bases at J, with 8 bases in the middle. The CDR3 has 15 residues. The germline V gene encodes CDR1 DFQATT and CDR2 SNEGSKA (reference sequence). Here the CDR3 reads CSARDFGAYNSPLHF. The CDR3 DNA reads TGCAGTGCTAGAGATTTCGGGGCCTATAATTCACCCCTCCACTTT.

This clonotype was counted many times. The chain recombines TRBV6-2 or TRBV6-3 with TRBJ2-1; 16 bases are shared with TRBD2. The J segment lost 0 bases and the V segment lost 6 bases, leaving 14 bases of the junction unmatched. Per germline, CDR1 MNHEY and CDR2 SVGEGT. This CDR3 is 21 amino acids long. This CDR3 reads CASRGAGTSGGAVSSYNEQFF. In DNA, the CDR3 is TGTGCCAGCAGGGGCGCCGGGACTAGCGGGGGGGCTGTAAGCTCCTACAATGAGCAGTTCTTC.

There are a few counts of this clonotype. This chain connects TRBV15 to TRBJ1-2; D not resolved. Germline loops: CDR1 LNHNV, CDR2 YYDKDF (reference sequence). V was cut by 4 bases and J by 4 bases, with 7 bases left in between. The CDR3 is 12 amino acids. The CDR3 protein is CATSKETYGYTF. The CDR3 DNA reads TGTGCCACCAGCAAAGAAACCTATGGCTACACCTTC.

The rearrangement joins TRBV29-1 to TRBJ2-4; 7 bases fit TRBD2. The germline V gene has CDR1 SQVTM and CDR2 ANQGSEA. V lost 4 bases to trimming and J lost 5 bases; unmatched junction nucleotides: 8. The CDR3 has 14 amino acids. As DNA, the CDR3 is TGCAGCGTTGGACTAGGGCTAGCGGAAAACATTCAGTACTTC. It yields the protein CSVGLGLAENIQYF.

The CDR3 sequence is CASSLSGLAGSWYEQYF. CDR3 bases: TGTGCCAGCAGTTTATCGGGACTAGCGGGATCTTGGTACGAGCAGTACTTC. V is TRBV28 and J is TRBJ2-7, with TRBD2 matching over 13 bases. The CDR3 has 17 amino acids. Germline V lookup: CDR1 MDHEN, CDR2 SYDVKM. J gave up 4 bases and V 1 base, and 7 bases lay outside the gene matches. Supplemented by reference TRBV28 and TRBJ2-7, the full variable domain reads DVKVTQSSRYLVKRTGEKVFLECVQDMDHENMFWYRQDPGLGLRLIYFSYDVKMKEKGDIPEGYSVSREKKERFSLILESASTNQTSMYLCASSLSGLAGSWYEQYFGPGTRLTVT.

This clonotype came up a few times. V and J are TRBV12-3 or TRBV12-4 and TRBJ1-2, with D possibly being TRBD1 (6 bases). The CDR3 has 16 residues. Deletions cut 5 bases from V and 4 bases from J, with 20 bases between. The CDR3 sequence: CASSPMGGARRYGYTF. CDR3 DNA sequence: TGTGCCAGCAGTCCCATGGGGGGGGCGCGCCGCTATGGCTACACCTTC.

Points on this clonotype: A much larger clone lies one base from this, so it may be a read error. The rearrangement links TRBV28 to TRBJ2-1; a possible D gene is TRBD1 (5 bases). This CDR3 region has 14 residues. Germline CDR1 reads MDHEN; CDR2 reads SYDVKM. CDR3 amino acids: CASRNRMTRNGQFF. CDR3 in DNA: TGTGCCAGCAGAAACAGGATGACAAGGAATGGGCAGTTCTTC.

The rearrangement joins TRBV12-3 or TRBV12-4 to TRBJ2-7; D remains ambiguous. The CDR3 covers 12 residues. The V end was cut by 0 bases, the J end by 5 bases, with 5 bases between. CDR3 sequence: CASSLAPDEQYF. Here the CDR3 DNA reads TGTGCCAGCAGTTTAGCTCCGGACGAGCAGTACTTC.

This clonotype was seen more than once but under ten times. This chain uses TRBV12-3 or TRBV12-4 with TRBJ2-5, with TRBD1 identical over 10 bases. The CDR3 has 12 amino acids. V lost 7 bases to trimming and J lost 5 bases; unmatched junction nucleotides: 1. The CDR3 reads CASTDRGETQYF. The CDR3 coding sequence is TGTGCCAGCACGGACAGGGGGGAGACCCAGTACTTC.

J is TRBJ2-1 and V is TRBV3-1; 9 bases align to TRBD2. CDR1 and CDR2 from the germline V gene are LGHDT and YNNKEL (reference sequence). With V trimmed by 1 base and J by 0 bases, 13 bases remained unmatched. This CDR3 is built from 20 residues. The CDR3 spells CASSQGKTGSSGSSYNEQFF. For the CDR3, the DNA is TGTGCCAGCAGCCAAGGGAAAACCGGGAGTAGCGGGAGCTCCTACAATGAGCAGTTCTTC.

In this sample, this clonotype turned up many times. The V call is TRBV12-3 or TRBV12-4, the J call TRBJ2-3; TRBD2 matches at 8 bases. CDR3 length: 15 residues. The J segment lost 6 bases and the V segment lost 5 bases, leaving 10 bases of the junction unmatched. Here the CDR3 reads CASSPSGGARDTQYF. CDR3 DNA sequence: TGTGCCAGCAGTCCCTCGGGGGGGGCGCGTGATACGCAGTATTTT.

This clonotype was recorded at least ten times. This chain uses TRBV10-3 with TRBJ2-1; the D is unclear. Germline V lookup: CDR1 ENHRY, CDR2 SYGVKD. The CDR3 covers 14 residues. V dropped 0 bases and J dropped 4 bases, with 7 bases sitting between them. The CDR3 DNA is TGTGCCATCAGTGAGTCTACACTATACAATGAGCAGTTCTTC. Its protein product is CAISESTLYNEQFF.

The chain carries TRBV29-1 and TRBJ2-1, with 9 positions matching TRBD2. The CDR3 is made up of 13 amino acids. Germline V CDR1 and CDR2: SQVTM, ANQGSEA. Trimming took 4 bases from V and 7 from J; bases not matched to a gene: 5. CDR3 bases: TGCAGCGTTGTTGGACTAGCGCAAAATGAGCAGTTCTTC. Protein: CSVVGLAQNEQFF.

This clonotype was counted between two and nine times. The V gene is TRBV12-3 or TRBV12-4, the J gene TRBJ1-6; the D gene is possibly TRBD1 (6 bases). CDR3 length equals 13 residues. V gave up 7 bases and J gave up 7 bases, with 11 bases separating them. In DNA form, the CDR3 reads TGTGCCAGCATAGAACAGGGAAATTCACCCCTCCACTTT. Protein: CASIEQGNSPLHF.

This clonotype was counted many times. V gene TRBV10-3 combines with J gene TRBJ1-1; 8 bases line up with TRBD1. The junction had 11 bases not matched to a gene; V was cut back by 3 bases and J by 5 bases. In germline, CDR1 is ENHRY, CDR2 SYGVKD. This CDR3 is 16 amino acids long. CDR3 DNA sequence: TGTGCCATCAGTGATCATCCGACAGGGGAGGGGACTGAAGCTTTCTTT. Its protein is CAISDHPTGEGTEAFF.

This clonotype was detected ten times or more. The V call is TRBV24-1, the J call TRBJ2-2, with D unresolved. CDR3 length equals 12 residues. CDR1 and CDR2 (germline): KGHDR, SFDVKD. V lost 5 bases to trimming and J lost 6 bases, with 6 bases between them. The DNA for the CDR3 is TGTGCCACCAGTGTATCGCCCGGGGAGCTGTTTTTT. The encoded protein is CATSVSPGELFF.

This clonotype has ten or more counts. The CDR3 nucleotides are TGTGCCAGCAGCTTAGATCAGGAGCAACCAGGTGGCTACACCTTC. This translates into CASSLDQEQPGGYTF. V and J are TRBV7-9 and TRBJ1-2, with no clear D. Trimming took 1 base from V and 7 from J, leaving 16 bases between them. Germline V gene sequence: CDR1 SEHNR, CDR2 FQNEAQ (reference sequence). CDR3 length equals 15 residues.

A note on this clonotype: A clone one base away is much larger, so this may be a read error. The chain links TRBV10-3 to TRBJ2-3; maybe TRBD1 (7 bases). There are 15 residues in the CDR3. Per the germline V gene, CDR1 is ENHRY and CDR2 is SYGVKD. Trimming stripped 3 bases from V and 6 bases from J, with 16 bases between. The CDR3 nucleotides are TGTGCCATCAGTGAAGCGACAGGGACTTCGGATACGCAGTATTTT. This codes for CAISEATGTSDTQYF.

This clonotype was seen many times. The rearrangement links TRBV6-2 or TRBV6-3 to TRBJ2-1, with 11 bases matching TRBD2. The J segment lost 7 bases and the V segment lost 3 bases, leaving 11 bases of the junction unmatched. CDR1 is MNHEY and CDR2 is SVGEGT in the germline V gene. The CDR3 totals 17 residues. The CDR3 reads CASSYGLAGGFWNEQFF. The CDR3 DNA sequence: TGTGCCAGCAGTTATGGGCTAGCGGGGGGTTTTTGGAATGAGCAGTTCTTC.

This chain joins TRBV5-5 and TRBJ2-1; TRBD1 is a possible D gene (6 bases). The V gene lost 0 bases and the J gene lost 8 bases, with 9 bases spanning the gap. The CDR3 totals 13 residues. The V gene's germline CDR1 is SGHKS and CDR2 YYEKEE (reference sequence). The CDR3 loop reads CASSLVQGYEQFF. CDR3 sequence (DNA): TGTGCCAGCAGCTTGGTGCAGGGGTATGAGCAGTTCTTC.

The CDR3 is CASSGLAGGSYEQYV. CDR3 nucleotides: TGCGCCAGCAGCGGACTAGCGGGCGGCTCCTACGAGCAGTACGTC. This chain connects TRBV5-1 to TRBJ2-7, with 11 bases matching TRBD2. The CDR3 has 15 amino acids. Germline V CDR1 and CDR2: SGHRS, YFSETQ. Trimming at V came to 4 bases and at J to 0 bases, leaving 3 bases not matched to a gene.

The chain recombines TRBV5-6 with TRBJ1-1, with 7 bases that match TRBD1. In germline, CDR1 is SGHDT, CDR2 YYEEEE. Trimming took 4 bases from V and 0 from J; bases not matched to a gene: 9. The CDR3 length is 16 residues. CDR3 in amino acids: CASSPAGRGLNTEAFF. In DNA form, the CDR3 reads TGTGCCAGCAGCCCGGCGGGCAGGGGGTTGAACACTGAAGCTTTCTTT.